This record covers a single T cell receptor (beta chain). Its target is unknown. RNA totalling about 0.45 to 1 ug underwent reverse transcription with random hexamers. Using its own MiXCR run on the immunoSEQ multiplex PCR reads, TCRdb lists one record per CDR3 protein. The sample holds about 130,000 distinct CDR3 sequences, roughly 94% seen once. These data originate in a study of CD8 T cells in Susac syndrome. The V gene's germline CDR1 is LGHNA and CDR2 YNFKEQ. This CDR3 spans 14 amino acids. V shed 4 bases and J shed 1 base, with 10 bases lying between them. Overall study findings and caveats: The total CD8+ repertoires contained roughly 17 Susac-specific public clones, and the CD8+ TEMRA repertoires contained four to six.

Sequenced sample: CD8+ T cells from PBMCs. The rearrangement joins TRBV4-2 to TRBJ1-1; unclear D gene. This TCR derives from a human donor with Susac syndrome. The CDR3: CASSPIERNTEAFF. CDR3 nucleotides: TGTGCCAGCAGCCCGATCGAAAGGAACACTGAAGCTTTCTTT.